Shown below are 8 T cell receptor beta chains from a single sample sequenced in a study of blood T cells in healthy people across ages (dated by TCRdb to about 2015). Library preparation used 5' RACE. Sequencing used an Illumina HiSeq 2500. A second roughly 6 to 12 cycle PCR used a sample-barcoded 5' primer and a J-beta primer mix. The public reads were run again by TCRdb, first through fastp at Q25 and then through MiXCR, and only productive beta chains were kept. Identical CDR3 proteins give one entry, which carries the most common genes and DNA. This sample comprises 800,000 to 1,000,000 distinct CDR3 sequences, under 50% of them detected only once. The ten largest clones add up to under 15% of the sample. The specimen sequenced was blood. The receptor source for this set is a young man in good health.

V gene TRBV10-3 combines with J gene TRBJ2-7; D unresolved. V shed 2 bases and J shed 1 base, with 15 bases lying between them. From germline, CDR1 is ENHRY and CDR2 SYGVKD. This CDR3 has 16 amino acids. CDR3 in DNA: TGTGCCATCAGTGAGCCTCGGGCAGAAACTTCCTACGAGCAGTACTTC. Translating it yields CAISEPRAETSYEQYF.

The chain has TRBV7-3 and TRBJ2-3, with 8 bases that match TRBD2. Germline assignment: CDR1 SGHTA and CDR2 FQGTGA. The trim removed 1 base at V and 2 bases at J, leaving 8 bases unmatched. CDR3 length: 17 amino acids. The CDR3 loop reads CASSLISGVTNTDTQYF. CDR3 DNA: TGTGCCAGCAGCTTAATTAGCGGGGTGACAAACACAGATACGCAGTATTTT.

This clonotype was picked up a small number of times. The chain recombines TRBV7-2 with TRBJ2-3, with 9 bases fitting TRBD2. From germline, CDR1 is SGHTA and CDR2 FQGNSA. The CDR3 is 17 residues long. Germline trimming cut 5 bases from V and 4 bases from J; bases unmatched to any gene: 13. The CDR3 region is CASSLILSRGGADTQYF. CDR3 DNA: TGTGCCAGCAGCCTTATCCTGTCGCGGGGGGGCGCAGATACGCAGTATTTT.

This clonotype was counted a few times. Here the CDR3 reads CASSLLEFKEEETQYF. The CDR3 nucleotides are TGTGCCAGCAGCCTCCTCGAATTTAAGGAGGAAGAGACCCAGTACTTC. The chain combines TRBV7-9 with TRBJ2-5; TRBD2 might be the D (5 bases). Germline V lookup: CDR1 SEHNR, CDR2 FQNEAQ (reference sequence). This CDR3 has 16 residues. Trimming stripped 5 bases from V and 3 bases from J, with 19 bases between.

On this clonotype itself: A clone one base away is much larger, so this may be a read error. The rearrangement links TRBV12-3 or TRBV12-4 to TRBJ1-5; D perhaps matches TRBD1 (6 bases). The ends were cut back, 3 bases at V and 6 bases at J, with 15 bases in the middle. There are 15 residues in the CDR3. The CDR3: CASSFGGRGAQPQHF. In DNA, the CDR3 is TGTGCCAGCAGTTTTGGTGGACGGGGGGCTCAGCCCCAGCATTTT.

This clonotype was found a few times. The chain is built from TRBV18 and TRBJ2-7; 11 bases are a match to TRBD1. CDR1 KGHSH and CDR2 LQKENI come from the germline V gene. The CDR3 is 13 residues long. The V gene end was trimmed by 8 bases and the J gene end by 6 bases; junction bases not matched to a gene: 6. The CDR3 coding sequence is TGTGCCAGCAGCAGGGACAGGGGGAGCGAGCAGTACTTC. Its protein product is CASSRDRGSEQYF.

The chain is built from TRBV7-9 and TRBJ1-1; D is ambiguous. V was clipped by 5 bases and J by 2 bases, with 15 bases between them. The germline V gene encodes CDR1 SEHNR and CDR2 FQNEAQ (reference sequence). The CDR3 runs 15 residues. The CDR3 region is CASSPAAGYNTEAFF. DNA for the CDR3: TGTGCCAGCAGCCCCGCGGCGGGGTATAACACTGAAGCTTTCTTT.

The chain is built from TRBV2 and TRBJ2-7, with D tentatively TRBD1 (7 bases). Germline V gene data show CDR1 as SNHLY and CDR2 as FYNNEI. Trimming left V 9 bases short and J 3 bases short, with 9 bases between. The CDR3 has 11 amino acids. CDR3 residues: CARRDSYEQYF. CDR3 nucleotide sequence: TGTGCCAGGCGGGACAGCTACGAGCAGTACTTC. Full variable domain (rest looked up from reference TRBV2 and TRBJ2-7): EPEVTQTPSHQVTQMGQEVILRCVPISNHLYFYWYRQILGQKVEFLVSFYNNEISEKSEIFDDQFSVERPDGSNFTLKIRSTKLEDSAMYFCARRDSYEQYFGPGTRLTVT.